The clone carrying this T cell receptor (beta chain) was detected a few times. Its specificity is unknown. This entry comes from a study of response to subunit inactivated influenza vaccine. From germline, CDR1 is SGHRS and CDR2 YFSETQ. The CDR3 covers 15 residues. V shed 4 bases and J 4 bases; nucleotides not matched to a gene: 7. General study points: Only a handful of new T cells, the authors suggested, are recruited with each seasonal influenza vaccination.

MiXCR was run by TCRdb on the RT-PCR reads, yielding one entry per CDR3 protein. The sample lists about 700,000 distinct CDR3 sequences, approximately 14% occurring once. The genes are TRBV5-1 and TRBJ2-7, with 11 bases matching TRBD1. The TCR was taken from a man aged 50 to 60 who received an inactivated influenza vaccine. The sequenced sample was PBMCs from blood, obtained approximately 13 days after vaccination. Here the CDR3 reads CASSTGTGGEYEQYF. In DNA form, the CDR3 reads TGCGCCAGCAGCACCGGGACAGGGGGGGAATACGAGCAGTACTTC. Full variable domain (outside the CDR3, taken from reference TRBV5-1 and TRBJ2-7): KAGVTQTPRYLIKTRGQQVTLSCSPISGHRSVSWYQQTPGQGLQFLFEYFSETQRNKGNFPGRFSGRQFSNSRSEMNVSTLELGDSALYLCASSTGTGGEYEQYFGPGTRLTVT.